These 12 T cell receptor beta chains were sequenced from one sample in a study of blood T cells in healthy people across ages. A sample-barcoded 5' primer and a J-beta primer mix were used in a second PCR of roughly 6 to 11 cycles. TCRdb fed the 5' RACE reads into MiXCR, producing one record per CDR3 protein. The profile covers around 900,000 distinct CDR3 sequences, with 25% to 30% appearing a single time and around a sixth taken by the ten largest. Sequencing was done on a sample of blood. These receptors all stem from a woman of 80 years or more in good health.

This clonotype has a handful of counts. DNA for the CDR3: TGCAGCCTTTTGACAGGGGATCTCTATGGCTACACCTTC. This sequence encodes CSLLTGDLYGYTF. The chain uses TRBV20-1 and TRBJ1-2; 8 nucleotides align to TRBD1. The CDR3 has 13 residues. Per the germline V gene, CDR1 is DFQATT and CDR2 is SNEGSKA (reference sequence).

Comment on this clonotype: A clone one base away is much larger, so this may be a read error. The chain joins TRBV12-3 or TRBV12-4 to TRBJ2-5; D is undetermined. CDR3 length: 15 amino acids. CDR3 region: CANSLGSPLQETQYF. The CDR3, as DNA: TGTGCCAACAGTTTAGGTTCCCCCCTACAAGAGACCCAGTACTTC.

This clonotype was counted many times. The chain links TRBV11-2 to TRBJ1-2, with D possibly being TRBD1 (5 bases). With 3 bases removed from V and 4 bases from J, the gap between germline ends came to 12 bases. Looked up from germline, CDR1 is SGHAT and CDR2 is FQNNGV. The CDR3 is 14 residues long. CDR3 loop: CASSLFRQGYGYTF. Written as DNA, the CDR3 is TGTGCCAGCAGCTTGTTTCGGCAGGGCTATGGCTACACCTTC.

The genes are TRBV7-2 and TRBJ2-5; TRBD2 agrees at 15 bases. After removal of 0 bases from V and 4 bases from J, the junction contained 6 bases not matched to a gene. The CDR3 consists of 18 residues. CDR1 is SGHTA, CDR2 FQGNSA, per germline. For the CDR3, the DNA is TGTGCCAGCAGCTTAGCTGCTGGACTAGCGGGGGGGCGAGAGACCCAGTACTTC. It yields the protein CASSLAAGLAGGRETQYF.

This clonotype was observed at least ten times. V gene TRBV20-1 combines with J gene TRBJ2-1; 11 bases agree with TRBD2. Unmatched junction bases numbered 12, after V lost 4 bases and J lost 1 base. The CDR3 runs 18 residues. Germline V gene sequence: CDR1 DFQATT, CDR2 SNEGSKA (reference sequence). CDR3 in DNA: TGCAGTGCTAAGGGGGGACTAGCGGACGGTAGGTCCTACAATGAGCAGTTCTTC. It is translated as CSAKGGLADGRSYNEQFF.

This clonotype showed up many times. The rearrangement uses TRBV4-3 and TRBJ1-2, with a tentative D call TRBD1 (6 bases). Germline CDR1 reads LGHNA; CDR2 reads YSLEER. The CDR3 consists of 14 residues. V lost 0 bases, J lost 7 bases, and 12 bases lay in between. CDR3 sequence: CASSQDPGHRGYTF. DNA for the CDR3: TGCGCCAGCAGCCAAGATCCGGGACACCGTGGCTACACCTTC.

The chain joins TRBV29-1 to TRBJ1-2; TRBD1 aligns across 10 bases. Unmatched junction bases numbered 11, after V lost 7 bases and J lost 3 bases. The CDR3 extends over 15 amino acids. CDR1 is SQVTM and CDR2 is ANQGSEA in the germline V gene. The CDR3 reads CSAPSGTGVHYGYTF. The CDR3 bases are TGCAGCGCCCCAAGTGGGACAGGGGTACACTATGGCTACACCTTC.

Worth noting for this clonotype: Since a much larger clone is just one base distant, this may be a read error. V and J are TRBV28 and TRBJ2-7; D call uncertain. Per germline, CDR1 MDHEN and CDR2 SYDVKM. The CDR3 is made up of 13 amino acids. Trimming left V 6 bases short and J 2 bases short, with 11 bases between. The CDR3 DNA sequence: TGTGCCAGCAGGGGAACATCGACCTACGAGCAGTACGTC. This sequence encodes CASRGTSTYEQYV.

This clonotype has a count of ten or more. V usage is TRBV6-5 and J usage is TRBJ2-1; TRBD2 aligns across 12 bases. This CDR3 contains 17 residues. Germline lookup yields CDR1 MNHEY and CDR2 SVGAGI. Trimming cost V 0 bases and J 7 bases; bases outside gene matches: 7. DNA of the CDR3: TGTGCCAGCAGTTACTCGAGGGCTAGCGGGGGGGGTAATGAGCAGTTCTTC. Encoded protein: CASSYSRASGGGNEQFF.

This clonotype was detected only a few times. This may stem from a read error, because a much larger clone lies one nucleotide away. The gene calls are TRBV20-1 and TRBJ2-1, with D tentatively TRBD1 (6 bases). The DNA matches TRBJ2-7 better at its end, which makes the J call doubtful. From germline, CDR1 is DFQATT and CDR2 SNEGSKA (reference sequence). The length of the CDR3 is 14 residues. The CDR3 here is CSVKSRTAYNEQYF. In DNA form, the CDR3 reads TGCAGTGTCAAATCCCGGACAGCCTACAATGAGCAGTACTTC.

The chain couples TRBV2 to TRBJ1-4; D possibly corresponds to TRBD1 (5 bases). The CDR3 has 14 amino acids. V dropped 6 bases and J dropped 5 bases, with 13 bases sitting between them. Germline CDR1 SNHLY, CDR2 FYNNEI. CDR3 loop: CASSEGTINEKLFF. CDR3 nucleotide sequence: TGTGCCAGCAGCGAGGGGACCATAAATGAAAAACTGTTTTTT.

Turning to this clonotype: The germline gene is not matched at one end of the junction; a read error may be the cause. This chain links TRBV3-1 with TRBJ1-2; tentatively, D is TRBD1 (6 bases). The CDR3 extends over 14 amino acids. Germline V gene data show CDR1 as LGHDT and CDR2 as YNNKEL (reference sequence). This CDR3 reads CAGSQGHDNYGYTF. The CDR3 DNA reads as TGTGCCGGCAGCCAGGGACACGATAACTATGGCTACACCTTC.